Included here is one T cell receptor beta chain sequence, with context. Antigen: not known. V gave up 4 bases and J gave up 2 bases; unmatched junction bases: 2. The length of the CDR3 is 14 residues. The germline V gene has CDR1 MNHNY and CDR2 SVGAGI (reference sequence). This sample was taken from a study of T cell responses to AZD1222 COVID-19 vaccine. Study background: Some second doses came at about 4 weeks and others at about 12 weeks; these were pooled.

The data were produced by immunoSEQ multiplex PCR, yet TCRdb's version contains in-frame clones alone and is incomplete. In the table there are 90,000 to 130,000 clones, around 83% of which are singletons. Points from the study as a whole: Spike as a whole was targeted by vaccine-associated CD4 TCRs, dominant at 160-218 and 743-854. Donors were mostly white British, more females; clonal diversity possibly underestimated. The breadth and depth of Spike-specific TCRs increased once two AZD1222 doses had been given.

The sample consisted of peripheral blood, taken on day 0 of AZD1222 vaccination. This receptor was obtained from an adult in good health. The J gene is TRBJ2-7, the V gene TRBV6-6, with TRBD1 identical over 10 bases. CDR3 DNA: TGTGCCAGCAGTTCCGGACAGGGGGCCTACGAGCAGTACTTC. It codes for CASSSGQGAYEQYF.